This T cell receptor (beta chain) was obtained from a study of blood T cell repertoires in COVID-19. Study overall: Specimens from acute and convalescent COVID-19 originated in the United States, Italy and Spain. Sample material is recorded as cDNA or gDNA derived from T cells, B-cell-depleted T cells, or PBMCs.

Germline CDR1 reads MGHDK; CDR2 reads SYGVNS. This CDR3 is 16 amino acids long. Trimming took off 3 bases at V and 9 bases at J, with 18 bases between the two ends. In the source study's methods: Amplification of reference gene primers provided the estimated nucleated cell counts. Profiled with immunoSEQ multiplex PCR; TCRdb holds only in-frame clones, not every one. That table is the source of V, J and clone size, and D and trimming were worked out from the DNA. The sample consists of about 520,000 clones, roughly 88% of them appearing once. There are many counts of this clone. Specimen: peripheral blood. The rearrangement links TRBV25-1 to TRBJ1-6, with D possibly being TRBD1 (5 bases). The TCR was taken from a human donor in a cohort sampled during active COVID-19. CDR3 bases: TGTGCCAGCAGTGACGCCAGCGGGGGATGGGGTTCACCCCTCCACTTT. Protein product: CASSDASGGWGSPLHF.